These 6 T cell receptor beta chains were sequenced from one sample in a study of blood T cells in healthy people across ages. The authors ran a second PCR of about 7 to 12 cycles using a sample-barcoded 5' primer and a J-beta primer mix. In TCRdb, the 5' RACE reads were re-called with MiXCR into one record per CDR3 protein. The sample carries about 1,400,000 distinct CDR3 sequences, approximately 59% recorded once. Specimen: blood. All receptors derive from a man in his late teens or twenties in good health.

The chain has TRBV6-2 or TRBV6-3 and TRBJ2-7; perhaps TRBD1 as D (5 bases). The germline V gene encodes CDR1 MNHEY and CDR2 SVGEGT. Trimming pared 5 bases from V and 0 bases from J, leaving 14 bases between. CDR3 size: 15 residues. The CDR3 here is CASSDRTYSSYEQYF. DNA of the CDR3: TGTGCCAGCAGTGACAGAACTTATAGCTCCTACGAGCAGTACTTC.

In its sample, this clonotype was seen once. V and J are TRBV5-1 and TRBJ2-3; 13 bases align to TRBD2. Trimming removed 1 base from V and 5 bases from J; junction bases left unmatched: 10. The V gene's germline CDR1 is SGHRS and CDR2 YFSETQ. The CDR3 has 18 residues. The CDR3, as DNA: TGCGCCAGCAGCTTGATGGCCGGACTAGCGGGGGACGGAGATACGCAGTATTTT. Amino acids: CASSLMAGLAGDGDTQYF.

This clonotype was found a few times. The rearrangement joins TRBV7-9 to TRBJ2-7; D is unresolved. The CDR3 spans 13 residues. The V gene lost 7 bases and the J gene lost 5 bases, with 15 bases spanning the gap. The V gene's germline CDR1 is SEHNR and CDR2 FQNEAQ (reference sequence). The CDR3 reads CASTSRVGNEQYF. The CDR3 coding sequence is TGTGCCAGCACCTCCCGAGTTGGGAACGAGCAGTACTTC.

The V and J genes are TRBV20-1 and TRBJ1-1; no definite D call. This CDR3 comprises 14 residues. Looked up from germline, CDR1 is DFQATT and CDR2 is SNEGSKA (reference sequence). V lost 1 base to trimming and J lost 0 bases, with 9 bases between them. The CDR3: CSARVGGVNTEAFF. The CDR3 DNA reads TGCAGTGCTAGAGTGGGAGGTGTGAACACTGAAGCTTTCTTT.

V is TRBV20-1 and J is TRBJ2-5, with TRBD2 matching over 8 bases. V gave up 0 bases and J gave up 1 base; unmatched junction bases: 7. This CDR3 is 16 amino acids long. Looked up from germline, CDR1 is DFQATT and CDR2 is SNEGSKA (reference sequence). This CDR3 is CSARDRGGGTQETQYF. For the CDR3, the DNA is TGCAGTGCTAGAGATCGGGGCGGGGGGACCCAAGAGACCCAGTACTTC.

This clonotype was seen more than once but under ten times. V usage is TRBV18 and J usage is TRBJ1-4, with 9 nucleotides matching TRBD1. The germline V gene has CDR1 KGHSH and CDR2 LQKENI. This CDR3 is 15 amino acids long. With V trimmed by 6 bases and J by 10 bases, 12 bases remained unmatched. CDR3 sequence reads: CASSPEGTGIVKLFF. The CDR3 region has the DNA TGTGCCAGCTCGCCGGAAGGGACAGGGATAGTAAAACTGTTTTTT.